This T cell receptor beta chain was sequenced in a study of blood T cell repertoires in COVID-19. Using immunoSEQ multiplex PCR, the repertoire was profiled, and TCRdb retains in-frame clones only, with some absent. Altogether 200,000 to 250,000 clones are present, around 91% being singletons, with the ten largest covering 3% to 3.5%. Germline loops: CDR1 KGHSH, CDR2 LQKENI. The CDR3 length is 17 residues. V was pared by 2 bases and J by 8 bases, with 19 bases between. V gene TRBV18 combines with J gene TRBJ1-6; D gene ambiguous. The sample was PBMCs or T cells enriched from blood (not recorded which). The source is a woman between 18 and 29 years old in a cohort exposed to, infected with or recovered from COVID-19 (not recorded which). Here the CDR3 DNA reads TGTGCCAGCTCACCAAGTAACGGGATCGTGAAGGATTCACCCCTCCACTTT. Amino acid sequence: CASSPSNGIVKDSPLHF.